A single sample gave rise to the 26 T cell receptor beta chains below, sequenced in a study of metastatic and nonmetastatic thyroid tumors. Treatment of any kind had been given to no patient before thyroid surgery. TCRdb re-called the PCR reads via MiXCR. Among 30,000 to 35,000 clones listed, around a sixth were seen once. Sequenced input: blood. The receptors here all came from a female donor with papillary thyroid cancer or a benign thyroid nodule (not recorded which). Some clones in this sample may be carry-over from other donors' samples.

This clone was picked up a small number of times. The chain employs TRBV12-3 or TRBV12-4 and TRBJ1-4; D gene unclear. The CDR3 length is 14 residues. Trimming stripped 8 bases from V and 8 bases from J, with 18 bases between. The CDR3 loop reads CASVSGLSGEKLFF. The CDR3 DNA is TGTGCCAGCGTCAGTGGGCTCTCCGGAGAAAAACTGTTTTTT.

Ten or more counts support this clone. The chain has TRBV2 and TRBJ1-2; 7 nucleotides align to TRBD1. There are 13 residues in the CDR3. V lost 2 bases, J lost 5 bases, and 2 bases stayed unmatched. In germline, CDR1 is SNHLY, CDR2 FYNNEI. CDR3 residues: CASSEQGGYGYTF. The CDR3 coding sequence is TGTGCCAGCAGTGAACAGGGGGGTTATGGCTACACCTTC.

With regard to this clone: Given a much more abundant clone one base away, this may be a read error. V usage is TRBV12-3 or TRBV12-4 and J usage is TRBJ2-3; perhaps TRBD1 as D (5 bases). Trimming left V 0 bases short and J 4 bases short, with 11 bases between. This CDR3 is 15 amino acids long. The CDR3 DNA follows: TGTGCCAGCAGTTTAGCTGGGGCCTCGTCAGATACGCAGTATTTT. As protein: CASSLAGASSDTQYF.

CDR3 sequence (DNA): TGTGCCAGCTCACCTCCACAGGGGCGAAATGAAAAACTGTTTTTT. It yields the protein CASSPPQGRNEKLFF. The rearrangement links TRBV18 to TRBJ1-4, with 7 bases fitting TRBD1. Germline CDR1 reads KGHSH; CDR2 reads LQKENI. J was trimmed by 5 bases and V by 3 bases; bases with no gene match: 6. The CDR3 totals 15 residues.

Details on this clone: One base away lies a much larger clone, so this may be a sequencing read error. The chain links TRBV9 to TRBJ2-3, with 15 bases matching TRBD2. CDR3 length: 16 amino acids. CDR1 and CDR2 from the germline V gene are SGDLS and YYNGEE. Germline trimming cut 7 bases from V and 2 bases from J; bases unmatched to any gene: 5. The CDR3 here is CASGTSGGYFTDTQYF. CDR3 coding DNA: TGTGCCAGCGGGACTAGCGGGGGGTACTTCACAGATACGCAGTATTTT. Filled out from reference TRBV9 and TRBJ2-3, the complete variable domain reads DSGVTQTPKHLITATGQRVTLRCSPRSGDLSVYWYQQSLDQGLQFLIQYYNGEERAKGNILERFSAQQFPDLHSELNLSSLELGDSALYFCASGTSGGYFTDTQYFGPGTRLTVL.

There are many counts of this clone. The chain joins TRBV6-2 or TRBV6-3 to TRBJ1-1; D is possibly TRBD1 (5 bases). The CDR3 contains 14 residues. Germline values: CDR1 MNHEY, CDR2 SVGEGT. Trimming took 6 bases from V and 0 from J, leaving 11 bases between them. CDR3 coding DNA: TGTGCCAGCAGGGGCGGGGGACTGAACACTGAAGCTTTCTTT. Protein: CASRGGGLNTEAFF.

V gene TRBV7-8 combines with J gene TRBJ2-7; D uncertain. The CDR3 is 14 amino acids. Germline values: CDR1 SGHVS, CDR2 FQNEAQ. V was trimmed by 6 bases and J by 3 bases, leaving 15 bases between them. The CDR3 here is CASRISRTNYEQYF. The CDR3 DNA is TGTGCCAGCAGGATCAGCAGGACGAACTACGAGCAGTACTTC.

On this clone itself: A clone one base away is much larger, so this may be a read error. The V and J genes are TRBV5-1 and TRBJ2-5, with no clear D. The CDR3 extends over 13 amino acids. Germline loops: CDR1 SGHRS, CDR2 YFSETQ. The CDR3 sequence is CASSLEQQDTQYF. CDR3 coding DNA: TGCGCCAGCAGCTTGGAACAGCAAGATACCCAGTACTTC.

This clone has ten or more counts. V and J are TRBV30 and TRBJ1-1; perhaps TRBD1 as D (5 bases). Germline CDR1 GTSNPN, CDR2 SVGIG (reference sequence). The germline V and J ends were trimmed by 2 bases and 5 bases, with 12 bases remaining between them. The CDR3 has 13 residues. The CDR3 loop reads CAWSRTLGTEAFF. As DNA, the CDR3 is TGTGCCTGGAGTCGGACACTGGGGACTGAAGCTTTCTTT.

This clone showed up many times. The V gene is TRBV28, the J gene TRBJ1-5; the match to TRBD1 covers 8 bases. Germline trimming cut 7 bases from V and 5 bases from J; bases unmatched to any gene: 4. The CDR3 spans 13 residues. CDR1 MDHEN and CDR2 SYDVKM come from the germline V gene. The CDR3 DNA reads TGTGCCAGCACTAAGACAGGGGATCAGCCCCAGCATTTT. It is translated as CASTKTGDQPQHF. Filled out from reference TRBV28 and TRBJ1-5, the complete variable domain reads DVKVTQSSRYLVKRTGEKVFLECVQDMDHENMFWYRQDPGLGLRLIYFSYDVKMKEKGDIPEGYSVSREKKERFSLILESASTNQTSMYLCASTKTGDQPQHFGDGTRLSIL.

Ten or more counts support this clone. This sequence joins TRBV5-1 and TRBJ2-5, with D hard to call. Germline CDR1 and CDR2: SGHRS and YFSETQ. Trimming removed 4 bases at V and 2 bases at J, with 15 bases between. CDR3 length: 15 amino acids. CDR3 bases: TGCGCCAGCAGCCGTGGCCCCTGGGCTCAAGAGACCCAGTACTTC. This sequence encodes CASSRGPWAQETQYF.

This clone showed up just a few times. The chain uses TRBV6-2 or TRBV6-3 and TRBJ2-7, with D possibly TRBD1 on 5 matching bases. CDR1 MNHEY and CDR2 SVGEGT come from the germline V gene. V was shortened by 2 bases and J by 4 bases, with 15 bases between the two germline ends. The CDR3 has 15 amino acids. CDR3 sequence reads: CASSYPGRARYEQYF. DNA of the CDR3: TGTGCCAGCAGTTACCCGGGCAGGGCACGTTACGAGCAGTACTTC.

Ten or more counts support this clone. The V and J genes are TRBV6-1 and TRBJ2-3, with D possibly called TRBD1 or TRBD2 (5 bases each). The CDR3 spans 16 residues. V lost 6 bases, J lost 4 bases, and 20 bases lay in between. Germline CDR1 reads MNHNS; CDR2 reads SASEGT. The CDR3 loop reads CASRIGRGRESDTQYF. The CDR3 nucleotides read TGTGCCAGCAGAATTGGTAGGGGCAGGGAGTCAGATACGCAGTATTTT.

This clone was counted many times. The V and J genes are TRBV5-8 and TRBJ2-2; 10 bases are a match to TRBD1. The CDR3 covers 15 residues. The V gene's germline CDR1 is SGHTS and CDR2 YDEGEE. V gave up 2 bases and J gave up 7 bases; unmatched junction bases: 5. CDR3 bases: TGTGCCAGCAGCTTCGGACAGGGGGGCAACGGGGAGCTGTTTTTT. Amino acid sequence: CASSFGQGGNGELFF.

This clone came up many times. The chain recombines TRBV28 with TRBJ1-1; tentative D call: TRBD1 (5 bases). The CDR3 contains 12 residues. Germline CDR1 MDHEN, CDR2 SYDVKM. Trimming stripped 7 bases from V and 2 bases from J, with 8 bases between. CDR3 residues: CASKGSNTEAFF. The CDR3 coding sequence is TGTGCCAGCAAGGGGAGCAACACTGAAGCTTTCTTT.

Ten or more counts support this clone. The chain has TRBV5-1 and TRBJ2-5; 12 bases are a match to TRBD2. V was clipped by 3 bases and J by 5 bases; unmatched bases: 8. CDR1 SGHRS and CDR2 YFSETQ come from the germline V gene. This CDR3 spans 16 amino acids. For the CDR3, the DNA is TGCGCCAGCAGCTCCCTACTAGCGGGAGGAGGGGAGACCCAGTACTTC. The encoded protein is CASSSLLAGGGETQYF.

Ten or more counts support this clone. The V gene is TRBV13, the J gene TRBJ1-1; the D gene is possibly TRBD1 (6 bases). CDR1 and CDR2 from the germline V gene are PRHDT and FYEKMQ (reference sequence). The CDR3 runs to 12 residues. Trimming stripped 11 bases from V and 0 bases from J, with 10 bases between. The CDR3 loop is CASDRMNTEAFF. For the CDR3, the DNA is TGTGCCTCCGACAGGATGAACACTGAAGCTTTCTTT.

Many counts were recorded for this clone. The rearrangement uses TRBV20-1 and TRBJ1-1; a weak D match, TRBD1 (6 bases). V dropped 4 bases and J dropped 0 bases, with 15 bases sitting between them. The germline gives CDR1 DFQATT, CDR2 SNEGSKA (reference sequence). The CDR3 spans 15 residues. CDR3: CSATRGASLNTEAFF. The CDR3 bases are TGCAGTGCTACCCGGGGGGCCTCCCTGAACACTGAAGCTTTCTTT.

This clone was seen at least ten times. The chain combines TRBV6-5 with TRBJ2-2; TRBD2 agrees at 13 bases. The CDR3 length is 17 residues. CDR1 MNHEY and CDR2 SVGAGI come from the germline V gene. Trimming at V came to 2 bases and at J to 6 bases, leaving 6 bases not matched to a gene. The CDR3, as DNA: TGTGCCAGCAGTTACCTCTGGACTAGCGGGAGTCCCGGGGAGCTGTTTTTT. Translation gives CASSYLWTSGSPGELFF.

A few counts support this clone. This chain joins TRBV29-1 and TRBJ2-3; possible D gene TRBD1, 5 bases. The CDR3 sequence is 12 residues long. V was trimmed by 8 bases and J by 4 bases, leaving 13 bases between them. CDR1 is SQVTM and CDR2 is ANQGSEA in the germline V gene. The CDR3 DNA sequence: TGCAGCTCTTTACAGGTTTCAGATACGCAGTATTTT. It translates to CSSLQVSDTQYF.

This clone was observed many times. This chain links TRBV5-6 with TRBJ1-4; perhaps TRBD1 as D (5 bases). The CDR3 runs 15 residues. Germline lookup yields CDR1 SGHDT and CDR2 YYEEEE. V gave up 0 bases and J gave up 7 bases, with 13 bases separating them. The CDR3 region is CASSLAGGYGEKLFF. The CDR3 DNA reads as TGTGCCAGCAGCTTGGCCGGGGGGTACGGTGAAAAACTGTTTTTT.

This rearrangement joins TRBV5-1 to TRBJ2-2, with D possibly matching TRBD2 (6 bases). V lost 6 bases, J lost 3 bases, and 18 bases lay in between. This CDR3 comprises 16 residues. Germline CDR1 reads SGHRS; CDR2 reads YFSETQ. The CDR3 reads CASNQEGQTDTGELFF. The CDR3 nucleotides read TGCGCCAGCAATCAGGAGGGGCAGACTGACACCGGGGAGCTGTTTTTT. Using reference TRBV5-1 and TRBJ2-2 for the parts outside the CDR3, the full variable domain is KAGVTQTPRYLIKTRGQQVTLSCSPISGHRSVSWYQQTPGQGLQFLFEYFSETQRNKGNFPGRFSGRQFSNSRSEMNVSTLELGDSALYLCASNQEGQTDTGELFFGEGSRLTVL.

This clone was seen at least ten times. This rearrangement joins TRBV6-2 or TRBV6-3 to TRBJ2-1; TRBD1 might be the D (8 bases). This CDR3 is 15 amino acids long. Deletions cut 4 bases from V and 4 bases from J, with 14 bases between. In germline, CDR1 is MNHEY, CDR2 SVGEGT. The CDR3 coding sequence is TGTGCCAGCAGTTCCGGACAGGGAGGGTACAATGAGCAGTTCTTC. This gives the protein CASSSGQGGYNEQFF.

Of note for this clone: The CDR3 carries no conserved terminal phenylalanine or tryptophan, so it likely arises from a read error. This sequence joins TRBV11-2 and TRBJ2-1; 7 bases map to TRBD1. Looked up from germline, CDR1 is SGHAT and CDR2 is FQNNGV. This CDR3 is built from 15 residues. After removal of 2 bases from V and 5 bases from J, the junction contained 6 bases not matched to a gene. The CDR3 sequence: CASSLSRGLDNEQFS. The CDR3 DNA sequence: TGTGCCAGCAGCTTATCCAGGGGGTTGGACAATGAGCAGTTCTCC.

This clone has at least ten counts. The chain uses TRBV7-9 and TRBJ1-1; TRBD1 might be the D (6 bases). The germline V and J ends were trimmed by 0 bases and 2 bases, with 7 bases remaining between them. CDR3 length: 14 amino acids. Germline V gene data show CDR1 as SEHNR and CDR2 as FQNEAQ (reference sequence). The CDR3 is CASSLAGTNTEAFF. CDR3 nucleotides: TGTGCCAGCAGCTTAGCCGGGACAAACACTGAAGCTTTCTTT.

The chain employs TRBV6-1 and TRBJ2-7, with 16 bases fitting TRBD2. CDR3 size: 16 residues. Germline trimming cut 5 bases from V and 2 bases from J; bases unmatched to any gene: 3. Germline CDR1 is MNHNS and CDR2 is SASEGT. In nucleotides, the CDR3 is TGTGCCAGCAGTCTCGGGACTAGCGGGGGGGCCTACGAGCAGTACTTC. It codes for CASSLGTSGGAYEQYF.